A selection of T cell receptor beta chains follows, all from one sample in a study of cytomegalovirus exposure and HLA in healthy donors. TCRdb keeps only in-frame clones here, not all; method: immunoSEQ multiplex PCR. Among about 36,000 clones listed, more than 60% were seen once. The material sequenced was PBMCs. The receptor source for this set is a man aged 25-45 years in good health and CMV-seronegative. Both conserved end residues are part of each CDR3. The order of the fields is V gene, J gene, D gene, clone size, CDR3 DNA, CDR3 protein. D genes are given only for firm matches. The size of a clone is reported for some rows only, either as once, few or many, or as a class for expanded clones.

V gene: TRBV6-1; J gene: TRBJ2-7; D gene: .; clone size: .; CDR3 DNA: TGTGCCAGCAGGGCAGGGGAAATTTTCTACGAGCAGTACTTC; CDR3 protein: CASRAGEIFYEQYF
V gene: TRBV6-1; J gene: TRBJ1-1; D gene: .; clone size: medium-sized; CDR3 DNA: TGTGCCAGCAGTGAAGCGGTAGAGAACACTGAAGCTTTCTTT; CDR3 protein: CASSEAVENTEAFF
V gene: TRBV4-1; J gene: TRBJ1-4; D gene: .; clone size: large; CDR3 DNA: TGCGCCAGCAGCCAACCAGACAGCTCGCCTGAAAAACTGTTTTTT; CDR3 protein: CASSQPDSSPEKLFF
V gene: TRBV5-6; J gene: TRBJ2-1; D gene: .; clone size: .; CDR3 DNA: TGTGCCAGCAATACGGACAGCTACAATGAGCAGTTCTTC; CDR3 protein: CASNTDSYNEQFF
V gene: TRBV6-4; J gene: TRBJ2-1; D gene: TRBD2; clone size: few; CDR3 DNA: TGTGCCAGCAGTGAACTAGCGGGGAGGGATGAGCAGTTCTTC; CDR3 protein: CASSELAGRDEQFF
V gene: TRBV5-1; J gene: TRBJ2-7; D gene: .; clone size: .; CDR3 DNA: TGCGCCAGCAGCTTGGTGGGGGGGGCTGCCGAGCAGTACTTC; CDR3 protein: CASSLVGGAAEQYF
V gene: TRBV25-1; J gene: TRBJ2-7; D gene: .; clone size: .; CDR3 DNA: TGTGCCAGCAGTGCCCGTTGGACAGAGCAGTACTTC; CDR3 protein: CASSARWTEQYF
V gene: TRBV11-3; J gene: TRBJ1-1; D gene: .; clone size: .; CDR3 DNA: TGTGCCAGCAGCTTAGACGGGAACACTGAAGCTTTCTTT; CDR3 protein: CASSLDGNTEAFF
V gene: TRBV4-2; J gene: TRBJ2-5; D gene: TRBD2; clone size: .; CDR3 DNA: TGTGCCAGCAGCCAAGTTGGTAGCGGGGGGACCCTAGGGGCCCAGTACTTC; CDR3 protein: CASSQVGSGGTLGAQYF
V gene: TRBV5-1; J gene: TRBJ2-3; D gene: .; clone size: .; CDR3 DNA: TGCGCCAGCAGCTTTGGACGGGGTAGCACAGATACGCAGTATTTT; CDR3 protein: CASSFGRGSTDTQYF
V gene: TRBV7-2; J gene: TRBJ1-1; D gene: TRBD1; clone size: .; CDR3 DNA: TGTGCCAGCAGCCCCGGACAGGGAGAGAACACTGAAGCTTTCTTT; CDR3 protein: CASSPGQGENTEAFF
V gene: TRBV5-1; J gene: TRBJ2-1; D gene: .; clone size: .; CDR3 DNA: TGCGCCAGCAGCTTGGGAGGGGGTCCCAATGAGCAGTTCTTC; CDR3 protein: CASSLGGGPNEQFF
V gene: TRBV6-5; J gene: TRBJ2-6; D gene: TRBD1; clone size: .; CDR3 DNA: TGTGCCAGCAGGACAGGGGAGGCTGGGGCCAACGTCCTGACTTTC; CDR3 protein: CASRTGEAGANVLTF
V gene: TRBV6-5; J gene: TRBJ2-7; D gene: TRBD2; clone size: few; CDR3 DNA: TGTGCCAGCAGTTATGCGGGGGCCTACGAGCAGTACTTC; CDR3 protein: CASSYAGAYEQYF
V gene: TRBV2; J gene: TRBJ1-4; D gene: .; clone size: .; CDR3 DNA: TGTGCCAGCAGTGAAGCACTTCTGGCAGGGCAGAATGAAAAACTGTTTTTT; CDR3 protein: CASSEALLAGQNEKLFF
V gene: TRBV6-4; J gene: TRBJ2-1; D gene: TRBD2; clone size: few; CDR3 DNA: TGTGCCAGCAGCCCGACTAGCGGGAGTGTGAATGAGCAGTTCTTC; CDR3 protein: CASSPTSGSVNEQFF
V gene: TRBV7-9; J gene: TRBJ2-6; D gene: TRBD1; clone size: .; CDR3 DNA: TGTGCCAGCAGCCCCGGGACAGCTACTGGGGGGGCCAACGTCCTGACTTTC; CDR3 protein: CASSPGTATGGANVLTF
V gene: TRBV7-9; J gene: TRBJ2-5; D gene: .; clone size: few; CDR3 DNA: TGTGCCAGCACCACCCCCGGGGGACCGTACCAAGAGACCCAGTACTTC; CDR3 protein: CASTTPGGPYQETQYF
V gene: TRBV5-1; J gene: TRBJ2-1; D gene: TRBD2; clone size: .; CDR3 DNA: TGCGCCAGCAGCTCCGGGACTAGCAGCAATGAGCAGTTCTTC; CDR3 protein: CASSSGTSSNEQFF
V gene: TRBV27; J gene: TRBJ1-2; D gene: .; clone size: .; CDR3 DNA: TGTGCCACCACTATCCGGGGAGGGGGGACCTATGGCTACACCTTC; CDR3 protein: CATTIRGGGTYGYTF
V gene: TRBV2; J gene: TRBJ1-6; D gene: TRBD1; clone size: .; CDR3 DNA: TGTGCCAGCAGTTCTTCAGGGGGCTCCTATAATTCACCCCTCCACTTT; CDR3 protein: CASSSSGGSYNSPLHF
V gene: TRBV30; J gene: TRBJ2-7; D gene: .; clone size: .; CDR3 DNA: TGTGCCTGGAGTTCATCCAGGGAAGTCTACGAGCAGTACTTC; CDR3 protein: CAWSSSREVYEQYF
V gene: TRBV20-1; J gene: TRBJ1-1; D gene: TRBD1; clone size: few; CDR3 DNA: TGCAGTGCTGACAGGGGAGGTGAAGCTTTCTTT; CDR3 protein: CSADRGGEAFF
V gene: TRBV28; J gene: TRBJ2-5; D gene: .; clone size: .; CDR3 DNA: TGTGCCAGCAGTCACTCCAGGAGGGGCGGTGAGACCCAGTACTTC; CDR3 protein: CASSHSRRGGETQYF
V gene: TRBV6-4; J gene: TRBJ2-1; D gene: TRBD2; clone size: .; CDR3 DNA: TGTGCCAGCAGTTTCCTAGCGGGGGGGCATGAGCAGTTCTTC; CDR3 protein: CASSFLAGGHEQFF
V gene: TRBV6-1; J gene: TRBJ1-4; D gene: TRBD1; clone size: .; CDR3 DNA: TGTGCCAGCAGTGACCGAGACAGGGCTGGGAAACTGTTTTTT; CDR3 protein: CASSDRDRAGKLFF
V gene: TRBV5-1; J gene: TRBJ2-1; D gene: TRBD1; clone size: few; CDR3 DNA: TGCGCCAGCAGCGGGTCGACAGGGAAAAATGAGCAGTTCTTC; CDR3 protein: CASSGSTGKNEQFF
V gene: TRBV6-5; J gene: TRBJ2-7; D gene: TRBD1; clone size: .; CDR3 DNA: TGTGCCAGCAGTCTCCCGGGGACAGGATACGAGCAGTACTTC; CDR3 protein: CASSLPGTGYEQYF
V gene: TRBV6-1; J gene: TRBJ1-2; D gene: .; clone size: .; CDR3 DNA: TGTGCCAGCAGTGAGTCGACAGGCTATGGCTACACCTTC; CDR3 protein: CASSESTGYGYTF
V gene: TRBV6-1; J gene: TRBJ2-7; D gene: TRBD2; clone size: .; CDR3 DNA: TGTGCCAGCAGGGAGGGAGGGAGTATGGTGGGTACGTACTTC; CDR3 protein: CASREGGSMVGTYF
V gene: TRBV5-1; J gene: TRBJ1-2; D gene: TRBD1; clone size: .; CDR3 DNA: TGCGCCAGCAGCGACGAAGGGAGACAGGGCGGTGACTATGGCTACACCTTC; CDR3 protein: CASSDEGRQGGDYGYTF